This passage covers 17 T cell receptor beta chains from one sample sequenced in a study of T cell repertoires in cytomegalovirus infection. TCRdb reanalysed the reads using MiXCR and keeps one entry per CDR3 protein. The sample has around 450,000 distinct CDR3 sequences; about 11% are singletons. The specimen was PBMCs. These receptors were collected from a human donor in good health (CMV status not recorded). Some clones in this sample may be carry-over from other donors' samples.

This clonotype was seen many times. The chain carries TRBV12-3 or TRBV12-4 and TRBJ2-1, with 9 positions matching TRBD2. The CDR3 length is 15 residues. Trimming took 5 bases from V and 8 from J; bases not matched to a gene: 10. DNA of the CDR3: TGTGCCAGCAGTCCCCGGGGACTAGCTCCCGATGAGCAGTTCTTC. It translates to CASSPRGLAPDEQFF.

Many counts were recorded for this clonotype. This chain joins TRBV19 and TRBJ1-2, with D maybe TRBD1 (5 bases). The ends were cut back, 6 bases at V and 7 bases at J, with 15 bases in the middle. The CDR3 runs to 13 residues. From germline, CDR1 is LNHDA and CDR2 SQIVND (reference sequence). CDR3 loop: CASRLVDRIGYTF. The CDR3 nucleotides read TGTGCCAGTAGATTAGTCGACAGAATTGGCTACACCTTC.

This clonotype showed up many times. The genes are TRBV19 and TRBJ1-5, with a tentative D call TRBD1 (5 bases). Germline CDR1 LNHDA, CDR2 SQIVND (reference sequence). The germline V and J ends were trimmed by 1 base and 0 bases, with 10 bases remaining between them. The CDR3 extends over 16 amino acids. CDR3 residues: CASSIGGDYSNQPQHF. The CDR3 region has the DNA TGTGCCAGTAGTATAGGGGGGGACTATAGCAATCAGCCCCAGCATTTT. The complete variable domain, with remaining parts taken from reference TRBV19 and TRBJ1-5, reads DGGITQSPKYLFRKEGQNVTLSCEQNLNHDAMYWYRQDPGQGLRLIYYSQIVNDFQKGDIAEGYSVSREKKESFPLTVTSAQKNPTAFYLCASSIGGDYSNQPQHFGDGTRLSIL.

The chain links TRBV18 to TRBJ1-3; no clear D. Germline V gene data show CDR1 as KGHSH and CDR2 as LQKENI. Trimming removed 1 base at V and 0 bases at J, with 7 bases between. The CDR3 is 15 amino acids. CDR3 coding DNA: TGTGCCAGCTCACCACGTTCGAGCTCTGGAAACACCATATATTTT. Translation gives CASSPRSSSGNTIYF.

This clonotype was seen only a few times. The chain recombines TRBV27 with TRBJ1-1; tentative D call: TRBD1 (6 bases). The CDR3 is 14 amino acids. The V gene's germline CDR1 is MNHEY and CDR2 SMNVEV (reference sequence). V was cut by 8 bases and J by 3 bases, with 16 bases left in between. CDR3: CASGDYRGDTEAFF. The CDR3 DNA reads TGTGCCAGCGGAGATTATAGGGGGGACACTGAAGCTTTCTTT.

This clonotype was counted many times. The CDR3 reads CASTTDRSLSYEQYF. CDR3 nucleotide sequence: TGTGCCAGCACGACGGACAGGTCCCTCTCCTACGAGCAGTACTTC. The chain uses TRBV6-1 and TRBJ2-7; TRBD1 matches at 7 bases. Germline trimming cut 7 bases from V and 0 bases from J; bases unmatched to any gene: 9. The germline CDR1 and CDR2 sequences are MNHNS and SASEGT. This CDR3 has 15 amino acids.

This clonotype was observed many times. The V gene is TRBV6-1, the J gene TRBJ1-2, with 10 nucleotides matching TRBD1. After removal of 6 bases from V and 8 bases from J, the junction contained 12 bases not matched to a gene. The CDR3 covers 15 residues. The V gene's germline CDR1 is MNHNS and CDR2 SASEGT. The CDR3 nucleotides read TGTGCCAGCAGACCAACGGGACAGGGGCGGAACGGCTACACCTTC. This translates into CASRPTGQGRNGYTF.

There are a few counts of this clonotype. The rearrangement links TRBV18 to TRBJ2-7; tentatively, D is TRBD1 (6 bases). V dropped 5 bases and J dropped 3 bases, with 14 bases sitting between them. Germline CDR1 and CDR2: KGHSH and LQKENI. This CDR3 has 14 residues. In nucleotides, the CDR3 is TGTGCCAGCTCATCGGACAGTAGAGACTACGAGCAGTACTTC. Residues: CASSSDSRDYEQYF.

The sample holds many counts of this clonotype. This chain connects TRBV5-4 to TRBJ2-2, with TRBD1 matching over 8 bases. Per the germline V gene, CDR1 is SGHNT and CDR2 is YYREEE (reference sequence). The CDR3 spans 16 residues. V was pared by 6 bases and J by 2 bases, with 9 bases of the junction left unmatched. The CDR3 sequence: CASNLVGQANTGELFF. CDR3 nucleotides: TGTGCCAGCAACCTCGTGGGACAGGCTAACACCGGGGAGCTGTTTTTT. The full variable domain, rest sourced from reference TRBV5-4 and TRBJ2-2, is ETGVTQSPTHLIKTRGQQVTLRCSSQSGHNTVSWYQQALGQGPQFIFQYYREEENGRGNFPPRFSGLQFPNYSSELNVNALELDDSALYLCASNLVGQANTGELFFGEGSRLTVL.

This clonotype showed up many times. The rearrangement uses TRBV7-2 and TRBJ2-7; D gene uncertain. The CDR3 covers 14 residues. The germline gives CDR1 SGHTA, CDR2 FQGNSA. V lost 4 bases and J 2 bases, leaving 12 bases between the germline ends. The CDR3 nucleotides are TGTGCCAGCAGCTCCCTAGTTGGTCCCTACGAGCAGTACTTC. Translation gives CASSSLVGPYEQYF. Supplemented by reference TRBV7-2 and TRBJ2-7, the full variable domain reads GAGVSQSPSNKVTEKGKDVELRCDPISGHTALYWYRQSLGQGLEFLIYFQGNSAPDKSGLPSDRFSAERTGGSVSTLTIQRTQQEDSAVYLCASSSLVGPYEQYFGPGTRLTVT.

In its sample, this clonotype was seen many times. The chain recombines TRBV27 with TRBJ1-1; 9 positions match TRBD1. CDR3 length equals 13 residues. The V gene's germline CDR1 is MNHEY and CDR2 SMNVEV (reference sequence). V dropped 5 bases and J dropped 6; count of bases not matched to a gene: 4. CDR3 loop: CASSLRTGAEAFF. CDR3 sequence (DNA): TGTGCCAGCAGTCTCCGGACAGGGGCTGAAGCTTTCTTT.

In this sample, this clonotype turned up many times. For the CDR3, the DNA is TGTGCCAGCAGCCCGCAGTGGCGGGGGGGAATCAAAAACATTCAGTACTTC. Translated: CASSPQWRGGIKNIQYF. The chain combines TRBV7-8 with TRBJ2-4, with TRBD2 matching 9 bases. Germline trimming cut 5 bases from V and 3 bases from J; bases unmatched to any gene: 11. The CDR3 is 17 amino acids. The germline CDR1 and CDR2 sequences are SGHVS and FQNEAQ.

This clonotype has a handful of counts. The chain recombines TRBV7-9 with TRBJ1-2; 8 bases are a match to TRBD1. The CDR3 totals 17 residues. The ends lost 0 bases at V and 4 bases at J; junction bases unmatched: 10. Germline CDR1 and CDR2: SEHNR and FQNEAQ (reference sequence). CDR3 sequence reads: CASSLAGGQGSSYGYTF. CDR3 sequence (DNA): TGTGCCAGCAGCTTAGCGGGCGGACAGGGCTCAAGCTATGGCTACACCTTC. Full variable domain (rest looked up from reference TRBV7-9 and TRBJ1-2): DTGVSQNPRHKITKRGQNVTFRCDPISEHNRLYWYRQTLGQGPEFLTYFQNEAQLEKSRLLSDRFSAERPKGSFSTLEIQRTEQGDSAMYLCASSLAGGQGSSYGYTFGSGTRLTVV.

This clonotype was seen many times. This chain uses TRBV7-2 with TRBJ2-5; 7 positions match TRBD1. The CDR3 length is 14 residues. The junction had 3 bases not matched to a gene; V was cut back by 1 base and J by 4 bases. Germline V gene data show CDR1 as SGHTA and CDR2 as FQGNSA. CDR3 bases: TGTGCCAGCAGCTTAGACAGGGGACCAGAGACCCAGTACTTC. As protein: CASSLDRGPETQYF.

The sample holds many counts of this clonotype. The chain joins TRBV5-6 to TRBJ1-1, with TRBD1 as a possible D gene (5 bases). V was shortened by 1 base and J by 7 bases, with 11 bases between the two germline ends. The CDR3 runs 13 residues. CDR1 is SGHDT and CDR2 is YYEEEE in the germline V gene. The CDR3: CASSLSTGLEAFF. The CDR3 bases are TGTGCCAGCAGCTTGTCGACGGGGCTTGAAGCTTTCTTT.

This clonotype was seen more than once but under ten times. This may be a read error: a much more frequent sequence differs by one nucleotide. The rearrangement links TRBV7-8 to TRBJ1-1; D not resolved. Germline lookup yields CDR1 SGHVS and CDR2 FQNEAQ. The V end lost 0 bases, the J end lost 8 bases, and 10 bases lay between the germline ends. The CDR3 spans 13 residues. In DNA form, the CDR3 reads TGTGCCAGCAGCTTAGCGATGCGGACCGAAGCTTTCTTT. Translating gives CASSLAMRTEAFF.

This clonotype was observed a handful of times. This chain joins TRBV4-2 and TRBJ2-2, with a possible D match to TRBD2 (5 bases). The CDR3 is made up of 18 amino acids. CDR1 and CDR2 (germline): LGHNA, YNFKEQ. The V gene lost 0 bases and the J gene lost 7 bases, with 21 bases spanning the gap. The CDR3 coding sequence is TGTGCCAGCAGCCAAGACCCCCCCTCGGAGGCCCTAGGCGGGGAGCTGTTTTTT. Protein product: CASSQDPPSEALGGELFF.